Given below is one T cell receptor (beta chain) in context. What it binds is unknown. For CDR3 and TCR beta VDJ profiling, genomic DNA was the template used. TCRdb fed the reads into MiXCR, producing one record per CDR3 protein. The data show 200,000 to 250,000 distinct CDR3 sequences, over 55% seen once. The sample is drawn from a study of CD8+CD57+ T cells in acquired aplastic anemia. The wider study: Mean DNA quantity obtained from sorted CD4+ and CD8+ cells was 3.2 ug. On average, healthy donors gave some 9.8 million reads for CD4+ cells.

CDR1 is SGHKS and CDR2 is YYEKEE in the germline V gene (reference sequence). The CDR3 extends over 12 amino acids. V shed 5 bases and J shed 5 bases, with 11 bases lying between them. Whole-study results and caveats: Patients and controls turned out to have roughly 29 CD8+ CDR3 sequences in common. With respect to CD8+ Simpson's diversity, patients and controls did not differ significantly.

The sequence came from a human donor in good health. This rearrangement joins TRBV5-5 to TRBJ2-7, with D possibly being TRBD1 (6 bases). Material: sorted CD4+, CD8+, or CD8+CD57+ T cells (not recorded which) from PBMCs. Written as DNA, the CDR3 is TGTGCCAGCAGTTCACAGGGCAACGAGCAGTACTTC. Encoded protein: CASSSQGNEQYF.